This is a list of T cell receptor beta chains from one sample in a study of yellow fever vaccine responses in identical twins. TCRdb reprocessed the RT-PCR reads with MiXCR, giving one entry per CDR3 protein. The sample consists of roughly 18,000 distinct CDR3 sequences, less than 70% of them appearing once. Sequences were derived from T cells from blood (PBMCs), unsorted or a sorted subset (not recorded which), sampled before or after yellow fever vaccination (not recorded which). These receptors were obtained from a woman under 30 who received the yellow fever vaccine. Both conserved end residues are part of each CDR3. A D gene is named only where the DNA matches it firmly. Clone sizes are given selectively: once, few, many, or a class where the clone is expanded.

d_call j_call v_call clone_size cdr3_nt cdr3_aa
TRBD2 TRBJ2-7 TRBV12-3/TRBV12-4 few TGTGCCAGCAGTTTATACAGACTAGCGGGCACTAACTCCTACGAGCAGTACTTC CASSLYRLAGTNSYEQYF
. TRBJ2-1 TRBV12-3/TRBV12-4 few TGTGCCAGCACCGCCGGGACTCTTGTCTACAATGAGCAGTTCTTC CASTAGTLVYNEQFF
. TRBJ2-1 TRBV29-1 few TGCAGCGTTGAAGGGTCCCGGACCAAAGCCTACAATGAGCAGTTCTTC CSVEGSRTKAYNEQFF
TRBD1 TRBJ1-2 TRBV13 . TGTGCCAGCAGCGGGGACAGAGATAACTATGGCTACACCTTC CASSGDRDNYGYTF
. TRBJ1-3 TRBV11-3 . TGTGCCAGCAGCTTAAGGCTGGGCCAGGCGAGCTCTGGAAACACCATATATTTT CASSLRLGQASSGNTIYF
TRBD1 TRBJ1-5 TRBV20-1 . TGCAGTGCCCGAGGACAGGAGAATCAGCCCCAGCATTTT CSARGQENQPQHF
. TRBJ2-5 TRBV11-1 . TGTGCCAGCAGCTTAATCTCGCATGCAGCCACTCGAAGGACCCAGTACTTC CASSLISHAATRRTQYF
. TRBJ1-5 TRBV29-1 . TGCAGCGTGGCCGACGGGATACTGGGCAATCAGCCCCAGCATTTT CSVADGILGNQPQHF
. TRBJ1-3 TRBV29-1 . TGCAGCGTTGTTACCCAGGGGCTCGGAAACACCATATATTTT CSVVTQGLGNTIYF
TRBD2 TRBJ2-1 TRBV7-8 . TGTGCCAGCAGCTTAGGTGTGGGACTAACCAATGAGCAGTTCTTC CASSLGVGLTNEQFF
. TRBJ2-2 TRBV4-2 . TGTGCCAGCAGCCAAGTGGAGGACACCGGGGAGCTGTTTTTT CASSQVEDTGELFF
. TRBJ2-1 TRBV14 few TGTGCCAGCAGCCCGTTGGGGGGGCCCTCCTACAATGAGCAGTTCTTC CASSPLGGPSYNEQFF
. TRBJ2-1 TRBV10-3 . TGTGCCATCAGTCCAGGGAGCAATGAGCAGTTCTTC CAISPGSNEQFF
. TRBJ2-7 TRBV20-1 . TGCAGTGTCCCGGGATCCTACGAGCAGTACTTC CSVPGSYEQYF
. TRBJ2-3 TRBV28 . TGTGCCAGCAGTTCGGGGGACACGAGCACAGATACGCAGTATTTT CASSSGDTSTDTQYF
TRBD1 TRBJ2-1 TRBV5-4 . TGTGCCAGCACCTTGACAGGGGTTGGGGGCAATGAGCAGTTCTTC CASTLTGVGGNEQFF
. TRBJ2-6 TRBV4-1 few TGCGCCAGCAGCCAAGATTGGAGCTCTGGGGCCAACGTCCTGACTTTC CASSQDWSSGANVLTF
. TRBJ2-3 TRBV6-2/TRBV6-3 . TGTGCCAGCAGTAGGAGGACAGCAGATACGCAGTATTTT CASSRRTADTQYF
TRBD2 TRBJ2-3 TRBV2 . TGTGCCAGCAGTGATCCGCAGCGGGAGGGCCTTGCAGATACGCAGTATTTT CASSDPQREGLADTQYF
. TRBJ1-2 TRBV12-3/TRBV12-4 . TGTGCCAGCAGTTTGGGACACTATGGCTACACCTTC CASSLGHYGYTF
. TRBJ1-5 TRBV20-1 . TGCAGTGCTAGGGCAGATAGCAATCAGCCCCAGCATTTT CSARADSNQPQHF
TRBD1 TRBJ1-1 TRBV6-5 once TGTGCCAGCAGTTACTGGGGACAGGGGGCCGGTGAAGCTTTCTTT CASSYWGQGAGEAFF
. TRBJ2-1 TRBV24-1 . TGTGCCACCAGTGACCCGACGACTAGGACGAATGAGCAGTTCTTC CATSDPTTRTNEQFF
. TRBJ1-5 TRBV7-2 few TGTGCCAGCAGCTTAGGGAGGGGGAATCAGCCCCAGCATTTT CASSLGRGNQPQHF
. TRBJ2-3 TRBV20-1 . TGCAGTGCTTGGAACACAGATACGCAGTATTTT CSAWNTDTQYF
. TRBJ2-7 TRBV18 medium-sized TGTGCCAGCTCACCACCCCTAGAGGGAGGCAATTATTACGAGCAGTACTTC CASSPPLEGGNYYEQYF
. TRBJ2-5 TRBV28 . TGTGCCAGCACTCCTGGGGGCAGAGGAGAGACCCAGTACTTC CASTPGGRGETQYF
. TRBJ2-1 TRBV27 few TGCACCAGCATGATCGGGAGTGATGAGCAGTTCTTC CTSMIGSDEQFF
. TRBJ1-3 TRBV11-3 . TGTGCCAGCAGCCCCGGGACACCCGGAAACACCATATATTTT CASSPGTPGNTIYF